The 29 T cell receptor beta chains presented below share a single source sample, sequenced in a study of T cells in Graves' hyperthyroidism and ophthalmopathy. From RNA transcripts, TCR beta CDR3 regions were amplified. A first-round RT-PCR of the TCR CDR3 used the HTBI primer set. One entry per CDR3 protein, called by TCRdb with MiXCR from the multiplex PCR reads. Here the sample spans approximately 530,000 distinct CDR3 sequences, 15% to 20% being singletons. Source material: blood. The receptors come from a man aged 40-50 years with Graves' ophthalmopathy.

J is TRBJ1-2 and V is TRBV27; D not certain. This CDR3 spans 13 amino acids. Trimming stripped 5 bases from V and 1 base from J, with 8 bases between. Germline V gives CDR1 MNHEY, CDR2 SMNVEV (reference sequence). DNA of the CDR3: TGTGCCAGCAGTGGCACAGATAACTATGGCTACACCTTC. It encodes CASSGTDNYGYTF.

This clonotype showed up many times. This CDR3 reads CASSGPGDTQYF. In DNA form, the CDR3 reads TGTGCCAGCAGCGGACCGGGGGATACGCAGTATTTT. The chain carries TRBV7-2 and TRBJ2-3; a possible D gene is TRBD2 (5 bases). The length of the CDR3 is 12 residues. V lost 5 bases and J 6 bases, leaving 9 bases between the germline ends. Germline lookup yields CDR1 SGHTA and CDR2 FQGNSA.

The CDR3 sequence is CASSGGTSGTQYF. The CDR3 DNA follows: TGTGCCAGCTCGGGGGGGACTTCAGGGACCCAGTACTTC. The chain carries TRBV19 and TRBJ2-5, with 8 bases identical to TRBD2. Germline V gene sequence: CDR1 LNHDA, CDR2 SQIVND (reference sequence). The CDR3 runs 13 residues. Trimming took 9 bases from V and 7 from J; bases not matched to a gene: 10.

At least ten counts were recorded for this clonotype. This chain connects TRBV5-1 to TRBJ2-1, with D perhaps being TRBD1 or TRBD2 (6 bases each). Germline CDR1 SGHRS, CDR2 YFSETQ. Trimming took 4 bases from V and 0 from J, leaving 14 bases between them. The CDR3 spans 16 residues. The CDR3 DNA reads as TGCGCCAGCAGCCAACAGGGACTTGGCTCCTACAATGAGCAGTTCTTC. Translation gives CASSQQGLGSYNEQFF.

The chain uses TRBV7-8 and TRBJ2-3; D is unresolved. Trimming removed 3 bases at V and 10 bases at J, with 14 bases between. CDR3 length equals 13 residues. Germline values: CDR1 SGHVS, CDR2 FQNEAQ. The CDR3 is CASSFGEAPSQYF. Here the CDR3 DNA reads TGTGCCAGCAGCTTTGGAGAGGCACCGTCGCAGTATTTT.

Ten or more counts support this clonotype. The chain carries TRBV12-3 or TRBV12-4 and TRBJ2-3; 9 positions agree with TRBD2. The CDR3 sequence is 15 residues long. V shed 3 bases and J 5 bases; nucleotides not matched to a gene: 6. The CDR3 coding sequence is TGTGCCAGCAGTTTTTGGACTAGCGAAGGAGATACGCAGTATTTT. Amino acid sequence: CASSFWTSEGDTQYF.

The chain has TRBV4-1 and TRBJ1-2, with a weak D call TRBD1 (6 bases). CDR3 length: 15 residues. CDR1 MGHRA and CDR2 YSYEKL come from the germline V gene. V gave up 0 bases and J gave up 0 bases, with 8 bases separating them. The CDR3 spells CASSQETGSNYGYTF. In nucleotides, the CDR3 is TGCGCCAGCAGCCAAGAGACAGGTTCTAACTATGGCTACACCTTC.

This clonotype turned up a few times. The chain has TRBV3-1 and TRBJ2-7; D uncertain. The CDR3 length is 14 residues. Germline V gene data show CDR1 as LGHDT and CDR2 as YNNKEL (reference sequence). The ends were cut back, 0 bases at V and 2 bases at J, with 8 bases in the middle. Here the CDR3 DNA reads TGTGCCAGCAGCCAAGATCCACTTACCTACGAGCAGTACTTC. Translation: CASSQDPLTYEQYF.

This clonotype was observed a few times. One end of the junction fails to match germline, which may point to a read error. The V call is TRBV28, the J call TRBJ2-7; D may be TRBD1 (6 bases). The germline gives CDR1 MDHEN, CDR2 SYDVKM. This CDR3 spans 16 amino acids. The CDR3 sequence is CTSSSTGTLGFYEQYF. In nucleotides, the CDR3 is TGTACCAGCAGTTCCACCGGGACACTTGGATTCTACGAACAGTACTTC.

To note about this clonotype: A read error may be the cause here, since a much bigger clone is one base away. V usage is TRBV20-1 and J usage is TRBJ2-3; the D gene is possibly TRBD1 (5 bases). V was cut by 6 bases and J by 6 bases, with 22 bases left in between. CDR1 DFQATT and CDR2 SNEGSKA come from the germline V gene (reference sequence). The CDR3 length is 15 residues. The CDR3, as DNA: TGCAGTGCGAGTAGTGGTCGACAGCCTAAGGATACGCAGTATTTT. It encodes CSASSGRQPKDTQYF.

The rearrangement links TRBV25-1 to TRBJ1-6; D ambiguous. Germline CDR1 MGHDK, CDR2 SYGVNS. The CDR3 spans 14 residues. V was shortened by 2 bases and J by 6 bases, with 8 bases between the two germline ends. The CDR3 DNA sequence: TGTGCCAGCAGTGAAATTACAGTTAATTCACCCCTCCACTTT. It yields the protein CASSEITVNSPLHF.

CDR3 loop: CASSLVGLAGVRVRNEQFF. DNA of the CDR3: TGCGCCAGCAGCTTGGTCGGGCTAGCGGGGGTCAGGGTCCGCAATGAGCAGTTCTTC. The chain uses TRBV5-1 and TRBJ2-1; TRBD2 matches at 10 bases. Germline loops: CDR1 SGHRS, CDR2 YFSETQ. After removal of 0 bases from V and 6 bases from J, the junction contained 15 bases not matched to a gene. The CDR3 sequence is 19 residues long.

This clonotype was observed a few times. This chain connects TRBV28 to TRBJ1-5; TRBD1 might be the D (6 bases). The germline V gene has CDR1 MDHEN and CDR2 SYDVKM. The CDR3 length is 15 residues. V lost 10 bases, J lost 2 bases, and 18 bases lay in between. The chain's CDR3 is CATERRGGGNQPQHF. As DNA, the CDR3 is TGTGCCACCGAAAGGAGGGGGGGAGGCAATCAGCCCCAGCATTTT.

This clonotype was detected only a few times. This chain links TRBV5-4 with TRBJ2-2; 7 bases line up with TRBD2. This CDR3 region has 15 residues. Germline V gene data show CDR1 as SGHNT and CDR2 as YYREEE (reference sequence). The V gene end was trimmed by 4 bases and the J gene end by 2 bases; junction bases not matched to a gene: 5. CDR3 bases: TGTGCCAGCAGCCGGGACTACTCTAACACCGGGGAGCTGTTTTTT. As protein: CASSRDYSNTGELFF.

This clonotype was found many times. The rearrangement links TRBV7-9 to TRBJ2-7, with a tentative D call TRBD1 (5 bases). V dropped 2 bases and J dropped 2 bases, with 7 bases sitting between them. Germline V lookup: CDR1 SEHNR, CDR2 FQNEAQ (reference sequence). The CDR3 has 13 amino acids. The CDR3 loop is CASSLWGTYEQYF. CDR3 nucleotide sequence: TGTGCCAGCAGCTTATGGGGCACCTACGAGCAGTACTTC. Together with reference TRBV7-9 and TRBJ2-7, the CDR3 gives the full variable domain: DTGVSQNPRHKITKRGQNVTFRCDPISEHNRLYWYRQTLGQGPEFLTYFQNEAQLEKSRLLSDRFSAERPKGSFSTLEIQRTEQGDSAMYLCASSLWGTYEQYFGPGTRLTVT.

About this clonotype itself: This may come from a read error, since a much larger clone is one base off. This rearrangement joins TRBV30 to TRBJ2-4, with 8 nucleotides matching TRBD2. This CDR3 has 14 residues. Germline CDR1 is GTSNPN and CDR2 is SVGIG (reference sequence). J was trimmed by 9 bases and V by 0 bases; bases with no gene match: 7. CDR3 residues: CAWSVLREVGIQYF. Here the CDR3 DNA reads TGTGCCTGGAGTGTACTGCGGGAGGTGGGCATTCAGTACTTC.

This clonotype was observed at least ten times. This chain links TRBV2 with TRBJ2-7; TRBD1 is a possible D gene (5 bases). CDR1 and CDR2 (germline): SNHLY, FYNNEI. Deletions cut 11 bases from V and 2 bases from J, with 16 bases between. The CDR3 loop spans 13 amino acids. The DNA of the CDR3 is TGTGCCGGGCAGGGAAGTCCCACCTACGAGCAGTACTTC. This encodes CAGQGSPTYEQYF.

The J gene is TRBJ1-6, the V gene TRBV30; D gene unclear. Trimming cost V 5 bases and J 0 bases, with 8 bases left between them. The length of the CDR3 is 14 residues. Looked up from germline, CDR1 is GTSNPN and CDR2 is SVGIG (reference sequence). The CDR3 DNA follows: TGTGCCTGGGGTTTCAGCTCCTATAATTCACCCCTCCACTTT. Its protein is CAWGFSSYNSPLHF.

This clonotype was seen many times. The CDR3 DNA reads TGTGCCAGCAGCTTAGCTGAGACAGGGGGGGGGAAGCAGTTCTTC. Its protein product is CASSLAETGGGKQFF. The chain combines TRBV11-1 with TRBJ2-1; 9 bases align to TRBD1. The length of the CDR3 is 15 residues. The J segment lost 11 bases and the V segment lost 0 bases, leaving 8 bases of the junction unmatched. Germline-derived CDR1 and CDR2 are SGHAT and FQDESV (reference sequence).

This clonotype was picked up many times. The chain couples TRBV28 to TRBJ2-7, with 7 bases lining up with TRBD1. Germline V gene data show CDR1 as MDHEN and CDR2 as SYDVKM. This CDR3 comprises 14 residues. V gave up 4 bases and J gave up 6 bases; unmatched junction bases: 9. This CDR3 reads CASSWDSRIPEQYF. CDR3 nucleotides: TGTGCCAGCAGTTGGGACAGCCGAATTCCCGAGCAGTACTTC.

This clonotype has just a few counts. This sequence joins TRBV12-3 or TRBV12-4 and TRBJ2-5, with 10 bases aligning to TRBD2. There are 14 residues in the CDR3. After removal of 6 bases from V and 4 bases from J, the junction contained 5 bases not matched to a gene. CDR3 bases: TGTGCCAGCAGCCCGAGCGGGGGGGCAGAGACCCAGTACTTC. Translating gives CASSPSGGAETQYF.

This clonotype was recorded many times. The CDR3, as DNA: TGCAGTGCTAGAATTATGCGGGGGGACGGGAGCCCCAACAATGAGCAGTTCTTC. Its translation: CSARIMRGDGSPNNEQFF. The V gene is TRBV20-1, the J gene TRBJ2-1; 8 bases agree with TRBD2. The ends lost 2 bases at V and 5 bases at J; junction bases unmatched: 17. The CDR3 runs 18 residues. Germline assignment: CDR1 DFQATT and CDR2 SNEGSKA (reference sequence).

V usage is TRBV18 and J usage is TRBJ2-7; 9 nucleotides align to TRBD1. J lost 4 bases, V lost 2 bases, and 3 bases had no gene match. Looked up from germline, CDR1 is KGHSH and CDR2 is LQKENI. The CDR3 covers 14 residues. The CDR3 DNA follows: TGTGCCAGCTCACCAAGACAGGGGGAATACGAGCAGTACTTC. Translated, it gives CASSPRQGEYEQYF.

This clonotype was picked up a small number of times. For the CDR3, the DNA is TGCAGTCCACAGGGGGCGGACTATGGCTACACCTTC. Amino acid sequence: CSPQGADYGYTF. V and J are TRBV20-1 and TRBJ1-2; TRBD1 matches 9 bases. Trimming at V came to 8 bases and at J to 3 bases, leaving 4 bases not matched to a gene. Germline CDR1 is DFQATT and CDR2 is SNEGSKA (reference sequence). The CDR3 length is 12 residues.

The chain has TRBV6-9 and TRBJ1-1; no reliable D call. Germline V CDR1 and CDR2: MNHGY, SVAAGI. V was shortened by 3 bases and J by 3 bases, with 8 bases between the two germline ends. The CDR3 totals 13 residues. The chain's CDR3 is CASSYLEDTEAFF. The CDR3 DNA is TGTGCCAGCAGTTACCTGGAGGACACTGAAGCTTTCTTT.

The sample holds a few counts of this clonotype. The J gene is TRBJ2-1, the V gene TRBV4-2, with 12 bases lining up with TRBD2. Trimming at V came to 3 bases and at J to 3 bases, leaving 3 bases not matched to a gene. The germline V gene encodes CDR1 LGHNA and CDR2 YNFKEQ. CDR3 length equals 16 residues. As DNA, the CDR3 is TGTGCCAGCAGCCAGGAGACTAGCGGGAGCTACAATGAGCAGTTCTTC. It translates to CASSQETSGSYNEQFF.

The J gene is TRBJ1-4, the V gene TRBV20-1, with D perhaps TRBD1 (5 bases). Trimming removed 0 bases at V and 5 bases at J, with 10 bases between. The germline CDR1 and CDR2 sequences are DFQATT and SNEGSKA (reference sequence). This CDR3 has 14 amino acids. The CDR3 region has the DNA TGCAGTGCTAGAGAGGCGTCAGGGAATGAAAAACTGTTTTTT. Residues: CSAREASGNEKLFF.

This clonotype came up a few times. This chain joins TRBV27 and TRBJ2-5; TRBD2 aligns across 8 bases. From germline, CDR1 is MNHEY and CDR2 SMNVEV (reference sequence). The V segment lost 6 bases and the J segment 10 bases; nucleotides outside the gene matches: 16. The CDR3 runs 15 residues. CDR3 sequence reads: CASRRRAGAPEGQYF. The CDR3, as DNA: TGTGCCAGCAGGAGGAGAGCGGGGGCCCCGGAGGGCCAGTACTTC.

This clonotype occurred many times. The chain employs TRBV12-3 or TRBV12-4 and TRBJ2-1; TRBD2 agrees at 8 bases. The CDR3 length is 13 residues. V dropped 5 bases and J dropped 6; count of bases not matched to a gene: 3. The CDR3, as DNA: TGTGCCAGCAGTAACGGACTAGCCAATGAGCAGTTCTTC. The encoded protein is CASSNGLANEQFF.